The sequence of this T cell receptor (beta chain) was determined in a study of metastatic and nonmetastatic thyroid tumors. This clone was recorded many times. Its antigen remains unknown. Germline CDR1 and CDR2: DFQATT and SNEGSKA (reference sequence). CDR3 length equals 13 residues. With 0 bases removed from V and 6 bases from J, the gap between germline ends came to 6 bases. Every patient underwent thyroid surgery untreated. Broader study findings: Versus benign nodules, malignant thyroid tumors reportedly had significantly higher TCR beta diversity, in blood and tumor.

Using MiXCR, TCRdb reanalyzed the PCR reads. The data hold about 24,000 clones, with 10% to 15% observed a single time. The sequence was collected from a female donor with papillary thyroid cancer or a benign thyroid nodule (not recorded which). Some clones in this sample may be carry-over from other donors' samples. The chain combines TRBV20-1 with TRBJ1-6; D is uncertain. Sequences were obtained from blood. The CDR3 nucleotides are TGCAGTGCTAGAGATGGGTCTAATTCACCCCTCCACTTT. It codes for CSARDGSNSPLHF.